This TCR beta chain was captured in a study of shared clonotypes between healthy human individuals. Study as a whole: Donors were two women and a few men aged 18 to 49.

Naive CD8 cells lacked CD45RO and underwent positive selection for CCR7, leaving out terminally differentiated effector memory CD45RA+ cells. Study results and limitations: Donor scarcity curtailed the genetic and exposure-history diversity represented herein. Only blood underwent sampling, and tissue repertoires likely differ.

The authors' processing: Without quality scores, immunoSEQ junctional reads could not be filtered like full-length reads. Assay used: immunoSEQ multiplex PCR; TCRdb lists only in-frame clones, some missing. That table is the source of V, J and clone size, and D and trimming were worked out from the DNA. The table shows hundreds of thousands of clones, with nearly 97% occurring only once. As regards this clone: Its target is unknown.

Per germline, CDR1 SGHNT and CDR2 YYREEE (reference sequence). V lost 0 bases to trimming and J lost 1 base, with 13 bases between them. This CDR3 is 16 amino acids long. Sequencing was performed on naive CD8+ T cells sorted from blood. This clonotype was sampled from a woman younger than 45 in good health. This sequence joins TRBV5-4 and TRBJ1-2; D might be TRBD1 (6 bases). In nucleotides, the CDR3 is TGTGCCAGCAGCTTGGCCGGGGGCACGATTAACTATGGCTACACCTTC. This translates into CASSLAGGTINYGYTF.